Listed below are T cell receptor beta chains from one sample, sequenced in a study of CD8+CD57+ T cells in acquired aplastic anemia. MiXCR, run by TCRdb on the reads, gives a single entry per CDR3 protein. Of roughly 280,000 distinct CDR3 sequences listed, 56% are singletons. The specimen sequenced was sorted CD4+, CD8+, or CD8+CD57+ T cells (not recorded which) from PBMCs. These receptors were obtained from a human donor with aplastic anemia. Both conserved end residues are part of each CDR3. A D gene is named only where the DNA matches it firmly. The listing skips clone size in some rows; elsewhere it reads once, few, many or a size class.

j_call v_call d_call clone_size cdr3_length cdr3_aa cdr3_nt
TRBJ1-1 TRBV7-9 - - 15 CASSLAQGMNTEAFF TGTGCCAGCAGCTTAGCCCAGGGCATGAACACTGAAGCTTTCTTT
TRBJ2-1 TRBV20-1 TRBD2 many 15 CSARLRGAIYNEQFF TGCAGTGCTAGATTGCGGGGGGCGATTTACAATGAGCAGTTCTTC
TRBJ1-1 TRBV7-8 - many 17 CASSPRWAGRRNTEAFF TGTGCCAGCAGCCCGAGGTGGGCCGGACGGAGGAACACTGAAGCTTTCTTT
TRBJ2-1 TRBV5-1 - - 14 CASSLAGAAYEQFF TGCGCCAGCAGCTTGGCAGGGGCGGCATATGAGCAGTTCTTC
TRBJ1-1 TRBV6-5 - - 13 CASSFSGITEAFF TGTGCCAGCAGTTTTTCCGGGATCACTGAAGCTTTCTTT
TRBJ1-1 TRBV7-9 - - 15 CASSVTGTRNTEAFF TGTGCCAGCAGCGTAACCGGGACCCGGAACACTGAAGCTTTCTTT
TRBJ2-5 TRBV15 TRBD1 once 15 CATSTLETGFETQYF TGTGCCACCAGCACCTTAGAGACAGGGTTTGAGACCCAGTACTTC
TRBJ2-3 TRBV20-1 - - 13 CSAPTSSTDTQCF TGCAGTGCCCCGACAAGTAGCACAGATACGCAGTGTTTT
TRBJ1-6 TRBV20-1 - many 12 CSARAGRSPLHF TGCAGTGCTAGAGCAGGGCGTTCACCCCTCCACTTT
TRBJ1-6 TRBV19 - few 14 CASSIDSRNSPLHF TGTGCCAGTAGTATCGACAGTCGTAATTCACCCCTCCACTTT
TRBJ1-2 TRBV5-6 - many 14 CASSLVQLNYGYTF TGTGCCAGCAGCTTGGTGCAGCTCAACTATGGCTACACCTTC
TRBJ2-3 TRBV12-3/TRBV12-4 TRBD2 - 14 CASSSGTSTDTQCF TGTGCCAGCAGCTCCGGGACTAGCACAGATACGCAGTGTTTT
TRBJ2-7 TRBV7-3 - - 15 CASSLQSGKIYEQYF TGTGCCAGCAGCTTACAGTCTGGCAAGATCTACGAGCAGTACTTC
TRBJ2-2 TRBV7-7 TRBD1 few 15 CASSLGGADTGELFF TGTGCTAGCAGCTTAGGGGGCGCAGACACCGGGGAGCTGTTTTTT
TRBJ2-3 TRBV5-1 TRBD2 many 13 CASMRGGTDTQYF TGCGCCAGCATGCGCGGGGGGACAGATACGCAGTATTTT
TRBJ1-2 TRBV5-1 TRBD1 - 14 CASSVTGENYGYTF TGCGCCAGCAGCGTGACAGGGGAGAACTATGGCTACACCTTC
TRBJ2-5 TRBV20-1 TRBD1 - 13 CSARSGGIKTQYF TGCAGTGCTAGATCAGGGGGCATAAAGACCCAGTACTTC